A single sample gave rise to the 6 T cell receptor beta chains below, sequenced in a study of control samples from healthy donors and cancer patients. Clones were sequenced by immunoSEQ multiplex PCR, and TCRdb holds only the in-frame ones, with some missing. The data contain about 100,000 clones, around 88% of them seen just once; the ten biggest clones take up approximately 8.4%. Sequenced: blood. The receptors were gathered from a man younger than 40 in good health.

This chain links TRBV7-9 with TRBJ1-4; D ambiguous. The V gene's germline CDR1 is SEHNR and CDR2 FQNEAQ (reference sequence). CDR3 length: 12 amino acids. Trimming shortened V by 5 bases and J by 4 bases, and 5 bases separated the two germline ends. The CDR3 sequence: CASSPINEKLFF. CDR3 in DNA: TGTGCCAGCAGCCCAATTAATGAAAAACTGTTTTTT.

The chain couples TRBV7-9 to TRBJ1-5; weak D call: TRBD1 (5 bases). Germline lookup yields CDR1 SEHNR and CDR2 FQNEAQ (reference sequence). The CDR3 consists of 15 residues. Trimming shortened V by 4 bases and J by 3 bases, and 13 bases separated the two germline ends. CDR3 DNA sequence: TGTGCCAGCAGCTCCGACAGCGACTTCAATCAGCCCCAGCATTTT. Translated: CASSSDSDFNQPQHF.

The rearrangement uses TRBV28 and TRBJ1-4, with 7 bases that match TRBD1. CDR1 and CDR2 from the germline V gene are MDHEN and SYDVKM. This CDR3 is 15 amino acids long. After removal of 4 bases from V and 4 bases from J, the junction contained 6 bases not matched to a gene. As DNA, the CDR3 is TGTGCCAGCAGTTCGTCCGGGACAGTTAATGAAAAACTGTTTTTT. Encoded protein: CASSSSGTVNEKLFF. Filled out from reference TRBV28 and TRBJ1-4, the complete variable domain reads DVKVTQSSRYLVKRTGEKVFLECVQDMDHENMFWYRQDPGLGLRLIYFSYDVKMKEKGDIPEGYSVSREKKERFSLILESASTNQTSMYLCASSSSGTVNEKLFFGSGTQLSVL.

V is TRBV20-1 and J is TRBJ1-1; no definite D call. The germline CDR1 and CDR2 sequences are DFQATT and SNEGSKA (reference sequence). Trimming stripped 1 base from V and 8 bases from J, with 5 bases between. The CDR3 contains 10 residues. DNA of the CDR3: TGCAGTGCTAGAGTAGCGGAAGCTTTCTTT. It specifies CSARVAEAFF.

This clone has only one observation. This chain joins TRBV20-1 and TRBJ2-7, with D hard to call. CDR3 length: 12 residues. CDR1 and CDR2 from the germline V gene are DFQATT and SNEGSKA (reference sequence). Trimming left V 3 bases short and J 0 bases short, with 6 bases between. CDR3 region: CSASSTSYEQYV. The CDR3 nucleotides are TGCAGTGCTAGTTCGACCTCCTACGAGCAGTACGTC.

The CDR3 DNA reads TGTGCCAGCAGCTTTTCCGAGATGGGTGAGCAGTTCTTC. Translated, it gives CASSFSEMGEQFF. V is TRBV12-3 or TRBV12-4 and J is TRBJ2-1; no reliable D call. The ends were cut back, 6 bases at V and 9 bases at J, with 15 bases in the middle. The CDR3 contains 13 residues.